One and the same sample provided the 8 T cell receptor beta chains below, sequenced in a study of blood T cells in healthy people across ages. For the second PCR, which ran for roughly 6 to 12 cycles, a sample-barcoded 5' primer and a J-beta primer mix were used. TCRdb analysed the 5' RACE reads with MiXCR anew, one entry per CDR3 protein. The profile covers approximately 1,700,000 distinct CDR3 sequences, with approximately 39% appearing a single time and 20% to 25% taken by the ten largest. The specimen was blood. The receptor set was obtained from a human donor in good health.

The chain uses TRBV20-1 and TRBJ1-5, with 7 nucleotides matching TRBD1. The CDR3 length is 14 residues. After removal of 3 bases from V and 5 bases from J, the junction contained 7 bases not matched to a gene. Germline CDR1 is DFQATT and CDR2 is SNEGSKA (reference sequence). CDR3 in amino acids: CSARTGSKDQPQHF. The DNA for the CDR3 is TGCAGTGCTAGGACAGGGTCCAAAGATCAGCCCCAGCATTTT.

The CDR3 is CASSKTGGEKLFF. The CDR3 DNA sequence: TGTGCCAGCAGCAAGACAGGGGGGGAAAAACTGTTTTTT. The chain uses TRBV7-3 and TRBJ1-4, with 9 positions matching TRBD1. Germline CDR1 reads SGHTA; CDR2 reads FQGTGA. CDR3 length equals 13 residues. The trim removed 5 bases at V and 8 bases at J, leaving 3 bases unmatched.

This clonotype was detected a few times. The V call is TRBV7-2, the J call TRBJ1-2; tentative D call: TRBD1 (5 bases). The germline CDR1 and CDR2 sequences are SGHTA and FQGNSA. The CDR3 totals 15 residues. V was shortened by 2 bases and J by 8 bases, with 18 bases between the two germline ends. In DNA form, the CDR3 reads TGTGCCAGCAGCTTAAGGTCCGATTCCAGGGAGGGCTACACCTTC. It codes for CASSLRSDSREGYTF.

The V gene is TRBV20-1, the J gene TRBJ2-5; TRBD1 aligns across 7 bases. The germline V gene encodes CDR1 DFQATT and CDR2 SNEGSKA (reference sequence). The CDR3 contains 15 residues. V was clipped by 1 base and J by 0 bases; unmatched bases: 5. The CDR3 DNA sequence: TGCAGTGCTAGAGGTGGCAGGGGGAACCAAGAGACCCAGTACTTC. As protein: CSARGGRGNQETQYF.

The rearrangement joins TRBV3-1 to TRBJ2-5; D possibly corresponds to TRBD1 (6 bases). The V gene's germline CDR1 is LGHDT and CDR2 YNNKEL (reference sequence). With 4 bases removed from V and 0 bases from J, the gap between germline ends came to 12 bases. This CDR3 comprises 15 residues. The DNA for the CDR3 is TGTGCCAGCAGCCTCAGGGGCAAGTACCAAGAGACCCAGTACTTC. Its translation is CASSLRGKYQETQYF.

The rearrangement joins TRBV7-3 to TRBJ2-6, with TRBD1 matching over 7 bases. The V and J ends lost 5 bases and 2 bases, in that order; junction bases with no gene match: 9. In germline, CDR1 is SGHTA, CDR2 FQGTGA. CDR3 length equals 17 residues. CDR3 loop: CASSPGTAGAGANVLTF. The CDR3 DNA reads TGTGCCAGCAGCCCGGGGACAGCCGGGGCTGGGGCCAACGTCCTGACTTTC.

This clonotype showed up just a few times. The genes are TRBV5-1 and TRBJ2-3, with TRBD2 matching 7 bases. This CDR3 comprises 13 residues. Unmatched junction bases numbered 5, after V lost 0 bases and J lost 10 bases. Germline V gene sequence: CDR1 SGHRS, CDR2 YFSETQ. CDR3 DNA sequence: TGCGCCAGCAGCTTGGATTCGGGGGGATCGCAGTATTTT. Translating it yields CASSLDSGGSQYF.

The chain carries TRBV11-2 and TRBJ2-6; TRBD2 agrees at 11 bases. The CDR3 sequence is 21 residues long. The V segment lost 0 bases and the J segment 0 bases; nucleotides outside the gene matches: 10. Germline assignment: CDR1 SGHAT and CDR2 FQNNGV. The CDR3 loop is CASSLEIAGGTLYSGANVLTF. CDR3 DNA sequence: TGTGCCAGCAGCTTAGAGATAGCGGGGGGGACGCTTTACTCTGGGGCCAACGTCCTGACTTTC.